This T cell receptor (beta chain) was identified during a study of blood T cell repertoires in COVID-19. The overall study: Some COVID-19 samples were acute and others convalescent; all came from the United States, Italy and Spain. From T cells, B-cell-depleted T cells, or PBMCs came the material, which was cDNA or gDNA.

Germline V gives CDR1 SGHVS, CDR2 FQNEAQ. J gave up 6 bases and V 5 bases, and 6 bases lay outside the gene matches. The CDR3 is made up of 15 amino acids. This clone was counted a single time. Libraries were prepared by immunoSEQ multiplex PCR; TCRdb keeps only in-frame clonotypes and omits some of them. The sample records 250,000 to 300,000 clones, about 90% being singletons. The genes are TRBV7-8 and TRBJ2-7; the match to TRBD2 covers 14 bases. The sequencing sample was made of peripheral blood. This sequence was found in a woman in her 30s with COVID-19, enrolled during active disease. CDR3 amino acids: CASSRSGLAGGEQYF. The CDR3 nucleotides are TGTGCCAGCAGCCGAAGTGGACTAGCGGGGGGCGAGCAGTACTTC.